The entry that follows covers one TCR beta chain sequence. The entry originates in a study of T cells in Graves' hyperthyroidism and ophthalmopathy. Researchers took RNA transcripts and amplified the TCR beta CDR3 regions from them. The study used the HTBI primer set for a first-round RT-PCR of the TCR CDR3. TCRdb re-called the multiplex PCR reads with MiXCR, one entry per CDR3 protein. The table has around 720,000 distinct CDR3 sequences, 35% seen once. Isolation of PBMCs was performed on around 10 ml fresh peripheral blood. The germline V and J ends were trimmed by 4 bases and 0 bases, with 10 bases remaining between them. CDR1 is SGHTA and CDR2 is FQGNSA in the germline V gene. This CDR3 comprises 16 residues.

Sequencing was performed on blood. The receptor comes from a middle-aged woman with Graves' hyperthyroidism. The chain links TRBV7-2 to TRBJ2-6; no clear D gene. CDR3 sequence reads: CASSYTVHSGANVLTF. Written as DNA, the CDR3 is TGTGCCAGCAGCTATACCGTTCACTCTGGGGCCAACGTCCTGACTTTC. The entire variable domain, with the rest obtained from reference TRBV7-2 and TRBJ2-6, is as follows: GAGVSQSPSNKVTEKGKDVELRCDPISGHTALYWYRQSLGQGLEFLIYFQGNSAPDKSGLPSDRFSAERTGGSVSTLTIQRTQQEDSAVYLCASSYTVHSGANVLTFGAGSRLTVL.